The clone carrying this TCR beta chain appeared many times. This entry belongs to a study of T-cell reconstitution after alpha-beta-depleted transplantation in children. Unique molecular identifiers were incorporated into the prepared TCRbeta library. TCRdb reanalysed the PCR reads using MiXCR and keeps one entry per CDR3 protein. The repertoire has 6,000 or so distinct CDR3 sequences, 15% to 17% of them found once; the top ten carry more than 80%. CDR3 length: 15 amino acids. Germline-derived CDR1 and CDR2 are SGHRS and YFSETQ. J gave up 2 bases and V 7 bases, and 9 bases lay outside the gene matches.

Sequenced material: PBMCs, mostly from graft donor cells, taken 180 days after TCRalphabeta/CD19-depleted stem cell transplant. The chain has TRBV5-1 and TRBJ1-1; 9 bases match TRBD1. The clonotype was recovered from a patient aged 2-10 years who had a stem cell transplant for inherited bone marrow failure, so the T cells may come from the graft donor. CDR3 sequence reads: CASGLGQGYNTEAFF. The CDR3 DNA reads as TGCGCCAGCGGATTAGGACAGGGGTACAACACTGAAGCTTTCTTT.